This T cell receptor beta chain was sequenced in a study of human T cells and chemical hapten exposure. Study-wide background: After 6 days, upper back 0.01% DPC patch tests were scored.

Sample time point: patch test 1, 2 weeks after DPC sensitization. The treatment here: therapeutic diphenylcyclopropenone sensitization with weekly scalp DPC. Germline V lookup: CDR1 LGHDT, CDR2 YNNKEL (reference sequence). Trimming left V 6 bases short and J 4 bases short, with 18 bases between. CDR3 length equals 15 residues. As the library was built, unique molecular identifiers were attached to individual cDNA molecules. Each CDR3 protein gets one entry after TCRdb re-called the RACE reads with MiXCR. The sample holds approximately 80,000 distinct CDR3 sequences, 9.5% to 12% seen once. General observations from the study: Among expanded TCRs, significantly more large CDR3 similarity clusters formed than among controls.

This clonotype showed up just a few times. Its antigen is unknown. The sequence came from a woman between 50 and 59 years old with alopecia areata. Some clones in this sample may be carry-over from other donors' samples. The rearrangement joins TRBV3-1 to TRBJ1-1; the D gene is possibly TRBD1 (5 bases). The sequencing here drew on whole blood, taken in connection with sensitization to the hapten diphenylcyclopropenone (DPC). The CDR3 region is CASSPRGLGTTEAFF. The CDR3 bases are TGTGCCAGCAGTCCAAGGGGTCTAGGGACCACTGAAGCTTTCTTT.